This paragraph covers one T cell receptor beta chain sequence. Germline V lookup: CDR1 LNHDA, CDR2 SQIVND (reference sequence). Trimming cost V 5 bases and J 6 bases, with 17 bases left between them. The CDR3 is made up of 15 amino acids. This sample was taken from a study of shared clonotypes between healthy human individuals. TCRdb's table, derived via immunoSEQ multiplex PCR, lists solely in-frame clones and lacks some. The table lists more than 1,200,000 clones, about 98.5% of them singletons. The rearrangement joins TRBV19 to TRBJ1-5; the D gene is possibly TRBD1 (6 bases). The receptor was derived from a man aged 25 to 40 in good health. The material sequenced was naive CD4+ T cells sorted from blood. Subset described: CD45RA+ positively selected. CDR3 loop: CASSYGGSETQPQHF. Written as DNA, the CDR3 is TGTGCCAGTAGTTACGGGGGCTCTGAAACTCAGCCCCAGCATTTT.